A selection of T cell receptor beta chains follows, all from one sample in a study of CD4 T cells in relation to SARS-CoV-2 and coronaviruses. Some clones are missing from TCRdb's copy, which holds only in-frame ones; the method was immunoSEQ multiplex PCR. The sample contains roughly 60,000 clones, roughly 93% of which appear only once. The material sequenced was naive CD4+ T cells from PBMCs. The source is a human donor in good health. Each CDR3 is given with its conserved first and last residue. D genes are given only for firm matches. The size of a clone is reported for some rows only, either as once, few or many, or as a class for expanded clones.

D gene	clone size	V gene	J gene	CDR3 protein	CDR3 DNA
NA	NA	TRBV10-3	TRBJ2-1	CAISESRNEQFF	TGTGCCATCAGTGAGTCGAGGAATGAGCAGTTCTTC
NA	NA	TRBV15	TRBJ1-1	CATSRDSMNTEAFF	TGTGCCACCAGCAGAGATTCTATGAACACTGAAGCTTTCTTT
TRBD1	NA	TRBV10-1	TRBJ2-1	CASSRPGTGSNEQFF	TGCGCCAGCAGTCGACCCGGGACAGGTTCCAATGAGCAGTTCTTC
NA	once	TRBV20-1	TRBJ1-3	CSASSIRLSGNTIYF	TGCAGTGCTAGTAGCATCCGCCTCTCTGGAAACACCATATATTTT
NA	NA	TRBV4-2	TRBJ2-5	CASSQGGETQYF	TGTGCCAGCAGCCAAGGGGGGGAGACCCAGTACTTC
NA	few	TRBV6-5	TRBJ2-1	CASGGGNLYNEQFF	TGTGCCAGCGGAGGCGGTAACCTCTACAATGAGCAGTTCTTC
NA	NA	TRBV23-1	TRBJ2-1	CASSRPPEGDEQFF	TGCGCCAGCAGTCGACCTCCCGAGGGTGATGAGCAGTTCTTC
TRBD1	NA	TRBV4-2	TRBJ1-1	CASSPGGKNTEAFF	TGTGCCAGCAGTCCAGGGGGAAAGAACACTGAAGCTTTCTTT
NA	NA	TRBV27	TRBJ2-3	CASSLRLAPDTQYF	TGTGCCAGCAGTTTACGGCTAGCTCCCGATACGCAGTATTTT
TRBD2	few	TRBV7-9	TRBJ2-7	CASRWGTKDEQYF	TGTGCCAGCAGGTGGGGGACTAAGGACGAGCAGTACTTC
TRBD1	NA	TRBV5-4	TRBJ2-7	CASSWTGGREQYF	TGTGCCAGCAGCTGGACAGGGGGCCGCGAGCAGTACTTC
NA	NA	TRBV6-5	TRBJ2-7	CASSYSRQGSYEQYF	TGTGCCAGCAGTTACTCGCGGCAGGGCTCCTACGAGCAGTACTTC
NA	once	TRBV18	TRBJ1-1	CASSSTDTGSMGAFF	TGTGCCAGCTCATCAACGGACACAGGGAGTATGGGAGCTTTCTTT
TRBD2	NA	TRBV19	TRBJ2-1	CASTLAGRTSAYNEQFF	TGTGCCAGTACTCTCGCGGGCAGGACTAGCGCTTACAATGAGCAGTTCTTC
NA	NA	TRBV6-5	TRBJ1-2	CASSRQHNYGYTF	TGTGCCAGCAGTAGACAGCATAACTATGGCTACACCTTC
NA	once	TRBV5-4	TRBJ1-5	CASTIGRHSNQPQHF	TGTGCCAGCACAATCGGACGACATAGCAATCAGCCCCAGCATTTT
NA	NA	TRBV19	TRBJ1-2	CASRRTSGSGGYTF	TGTGCCAGTAGGAGAACGTCCGGCTCCGGTGGCTACACCTTC
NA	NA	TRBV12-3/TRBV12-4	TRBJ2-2	CASSSSGELFF	TGTGCCAGCAGTTCTTCCGGGGAGCTGTTTTTT
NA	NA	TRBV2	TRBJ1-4	CASRRGAQGKLFF	TGTGCCAGCAGGCGGGGGGCCCAGGGAAAACTGTTTTTT
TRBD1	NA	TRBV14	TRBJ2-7	CASRLNRDSYEQYF	TGTGCCAGCAGACTCAACAGGGACAGCTACGAGCAGTACTTC
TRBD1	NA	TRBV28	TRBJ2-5	CASSLHRLGQVQETQYF	TGTGCCAGCAGTCTACACCGCCTGGGACAGGTCCAAGAGACCCAGTACTTC
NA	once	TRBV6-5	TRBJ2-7	CASSIEAGKGEQYF	TGTGCCAGCAGTATCGAGGCAGGGAAGGGGGAGCAGTACTTC
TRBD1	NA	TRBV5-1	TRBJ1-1	CASSPGTGVQGTEAFF	TGCGCCAGCAGCCCCGGGACAGGGGTTCAGGGGACTGAAGCTTTCTTT
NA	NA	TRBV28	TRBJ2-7	CASLEGSAYEQYF	TGTGCCAGCCTTGAGGGCAGCGCCTACGAGCAGTACTTC
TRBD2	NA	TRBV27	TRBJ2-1	CASSSGLAALLGEQFF	TGTGCCAGCAGTTCGGGACTAGCGGCCCTACTGGGTGAGCAGTTCTTC
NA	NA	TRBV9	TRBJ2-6	CASSGTGPGANVLTF	TGTGCCAGCAGCGGCACAGGGCCTGGGGCCAACGTCCTGACTTTC
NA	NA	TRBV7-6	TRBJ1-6	CASSLSTNSNSPLHF	TGTGCCAGCAGCTTAAGCACCAACAGTAATTCACCCCTCCACTTT
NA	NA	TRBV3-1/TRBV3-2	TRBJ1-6	CASSQPGLPLHF	TGTGCCAGCAGCCAACCGGGACTACCCCTCCACTTT
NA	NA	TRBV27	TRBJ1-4	CASSLFQGAGEEKLFF	TGTGCCAGCAGTTTGTTCCAGGGCGCAGGGGAAGAAAAACTGTTTTTT
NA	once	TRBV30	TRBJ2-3	CAWSAAGGGTDTQYF	TGTGCCTGGAGTGCGGCCGGCGGGGGCACAGATACGCAGTATTTT
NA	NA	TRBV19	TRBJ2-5	CAISWTLQETQYF	TGTGCCATAAGTTGGACTTTACAAGAGACCCAGTACTTC
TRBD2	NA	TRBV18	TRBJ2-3	CASSPLEREGTDTQYF	TGTGCCAGCTCACCTCTGGAGCGGGAGGGCACAGATACGCAGTATTTT
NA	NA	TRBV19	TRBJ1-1	CASSPTGGNTEAFF	TGTGCCAGTAGCCCGACAGGAGGGAACACTGAAGCTTTCTTT
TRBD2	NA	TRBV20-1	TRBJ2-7	CSAASGYEQYF	TGCAGTGCTGCTAGCGGCTACGAGCAGTACTTC